The 19 T cell receptor beta chains below all came from one sample that was sequenced in a study of regulatory T cells in long-lasting Graves disease. The time point was: persistent/refractory GD, antithyroid drugs over 5 years with positive TRAb. RNA from PBMCs was the source of the TCR library. Arm-PCR of CDR3 regions and iRepertoire HTBI primers were used to build TCR beta libraries. TCRdb ran MiXCR on the multiplex PCR reads and lists one entry per CDR3 protein. The sample shows about 470,000 distinct CDR3 sequences, roughly 20% of them seen only once. This material consisted of peripheral blood mononuclear cells (PBMCs), taken when the disease was refractory, from a patient treated with antithyroid drugs. The origin of the receptors is a female donor with Graves disease.

This rearrangement joins TRBV29-1 to TRBJ1-2; D may be TRBD1 (5 bases). Looked up from germline, CDR1 is SQVTM and CDR2 is ANQGSEA. The CDR3 is made up of 14 amino acids. The V and J ends lost 3 bases and 8 bases respectively, with 19 bases between them. The CDR3 spells CSVDKQAGTLGYTF. CDR3 bases: TGCAGCGTTGATAAACAGGCGGGCACGTTGGGCTACACCTTC.

The table lists this clonotype with many counts. This rearrangement joins TRBV6-5 to TRBJ1-4; D possibly corresponds to TRBD1 (6 bases). There are 14 residues in the CDR3. Per the germline V gene, CDR1 is MNHEY and CDR2 is SVGAGI. Trimming shortened V by 2 bases and J by 4 bases, and 8 bases separated the two germline ends. This CDR3 reads CASSYQGNNEKLFF. The DNA for the CDR3 is TGTGCCAGCAGTTACCAGGGGAATAATGAAAAACTGTTTTTT.

This clonotype was observed many times. The chain recombines TRBV6-2 or TRBV6-3 with TRBJ1-2; D is perhaps TRBD1 (5 bases). The germline CDR1 and CDR2 sequences are MNHEY and SVGEGT. The CDR3 has 14 residues. V was clipped by 5 bases and J by 4 bases, with 14 bases between them. This chain's CDR3 is CASSEQVGTYGYTF. The CDR3 nucleotides read TGTGCCAGCAGTGAACAGGTTGGGACCTATGGCTACACCTTC.

The V gene is TRBV7-2, the J gene TRBJ1-2; the D is unclear. The V gene's germline CDR1 is SGHTA and CDR2 FQGNSA. The CDR3 length is 13 residues. The V end was cut by 3 bases, the J end by 8 bases, with 13 bases between. The CDR3 protein is CASSLRATRGYTF. The CDR3 nucleotides are TGTGCCAGCAGCTTGAGGGCCACGAGGGGCTACACCTTC. Together with reference TRBV7-2 and TRBJ1-2, the CDR3 gives the full variable domain: GAGVSQSPSNKVTEKGKDVELRCDPISGHTALYWYRQSLGQGLEFLIYFQGNSAPDKSGLPSDRFSAERTGGSVSTLTIQRTQQEDSAVYLCASSLRATRGYTFGSGTRLTVV.

This clonotype was counted a few times. V usage is TRBV28 and J usage is TRBJ2-7; D uncertain. The germline V gene encodes CDR1 MDHEN and CDR2 SYDVKM. The CDR3 contains 13 residues. V lost 5 bases and J lost 2, with 10 bases in between. CDR3 region: CASSVVPTYEQYF. In DNA form, the CDR3 reads TGTGCCAGCAGTGTAGTTCCTACCTACGAGCAGTACTTC. The full variable domain, rest sourced from reference TRBV28 and TRBJ2-7, is DVKVTQSSRYLVKRTGEKVFLECVQDMDHENMFWYRQDPGLGLRLIYFSYDVKMKEKGDIPEGYSVSREKKERFSLILESASTNQTSMYLCASSVVPTYEQYFGPGTRLTVT.

This clonotype was seen repeatedly, ten times or more. V gene TRBV28 combines with J gene TRBJ2-5, with D possibly matching TRBD2 (6 bases). Trimming shortened V by 3 bases and J by 5 bases, and 13 bases separated the two germline ends. This CDR3 contains 14 residues. Germline-derived CDR1 and CDR2 are MDHEN and SYDVKM. CDR3 sequence reads: CASSFRRDPETQYF. CDR3 bases: TGTGCCAGCAGTTTTCGGCGGGACCCGGAGACCCAGTACTTC. Using reference TRBV28 and TRBJ2-5 for the parts outside the CDR3, the full variable domain is DVKVTQSSRYLVKRTGEKVFLECVQDMDHENMFWYRQDPGLGLRLIYFSYDVKMKEKGDIPEGYSVSREKKERFSLILESASTNQTSMYLCASSFRRDPETQYFGPGTRLLVL.

The chain combines TRBV9 with TRBJ2-2; a possible D gene is TRBD1 (6 bases). Germline values: CDR1 SGDLS, CDR2 YYNGEE. The CDR3 has 15 amino acids. With 0 bases removed from V and 5 bases from J, the gap between germline ends came to 11 bases. CDR3 nucleotides: TGTGCCAGCAGCGTAGCTACTAGGGGGACCGGGGAGCTGTTTTTT. It translates to CASSVATRGTGELFF. Based on the CDR3 plus reference TRBV9 and TRBJ2-2, the full variable domain is DSGVTQTPKHLITATGQRVTLRCSPRSGDLSVYWYQQSLDQGLQFLIQYYNGEERAKGNILERFSAQQFPDLHSELNLSSLELGDSALYFCASSVATRGTGELFFGEGSRLTVL.

This clonotype showed up many times. This chain links TRBV6-1 with TRBJ1-5, with D perhaps matching TRBD1 (6 bases). The CDR3 consists of 14 residues. Germline CDR1 reads MNHNS; CDR2 reads SASEGT. Trimming shortened V by 6 bases and J by 0 bases, and 9 bases separated the two germline ends. CDR3 coding DNA: TGTGCCAGCAGACAGGGTAGTAGCAATCAGCCCCAGCATTTT. As protein: CASRQGSSNQPQHF.

There are a few counts of this clonotype. The gene calls are TRBV19 and TRBJ2-5; 7 positions match TRBD2. Germline assignment: CDR1 LNHDA and CDR2 SQIVND (reference sequence). The V segment lost 5 bases and the J segment 5 bases; nucleotides outside the gene matches: 8. The CDR3 consists of 14 residues. The CDR3 nucleotides are TGTGCCAGTAGTTTGGGACTACCATTGGAGACCCAGTACTTC. Its translation is CASSLGLPLETQYF. Together with reference TRBV19 and TRBJ2-5, the CDR3 gives the full variable domain: DGGITQSPKYLFRKEGQNVTLSCEQNLNHDAMYWYRQDPGQGLRLIYYSQIVNDFQKGDIAEGYSVSREKKESFPLTVTSAQKNPTAFYLCASSLGLPLETQYFGPGTRLLVL.

This clonotype turned up a few times. The chain is built from TRBV7-8 and TRBJ2-1; 9 nucleotides line up with TRBD2. From germline, CDR1 is SGHVS and CDR2 FQNEAQ. The ends lost 5 bases at V and 9 bases at J; junction bases unmatched: 20. The CDR3 is made up of 18 amino acids. The chain's CDR3 is CASSRARTASGGPREQFF. CDR3 DNA: TGTGCCAGCAGCCGGGCAAGAACCGCGAGCGGGGGGCCTCGTGAGCAGTTCTTC.

This clonotype showed up many times. The V call is TRBV28, the J call TRBJ2-5; D is ambiguous. The CDR3 is 13 amino acids. Trimming pared 7 bases from V and 7 bases from J, leaving 16 bases between. From germline, CDR1 is MDHEN and CDR2 SYDVKM. The CDR3 sequence is CASTPYTLTTQYF. In DNA form, the CDR3 reads TGTGCCAGCACTCCTTACACCTTAACGACCCAGTACTTC.

This clonotype was recorded a few times. The chain recombines TRBV30 with TRBJ1-3; D is undetermined. The CDR3 sequence is 16 residues long. CDR1 GTSNPN and CDR2 SVGIG come from the germline V gene (reference sequence). V was clipped by 2 bases and J by 4 bases, with 18 bases between them. CDR3 loop: CAWSSVSLSSGNTIYF. Here the CDR3 DNA reads TGTGCCTGGAGTTCAGTAAGTTTATCTTCCGGAAACACCATATATTTT.

The chain has TRBV19 and TRBJ1-5; D gene unclear. Trimming stripped 2 bases from V and 7 bases from J, with 12 bases between. The CDR3 spans 14 residues. Germline V lookup: CDR1 LNHDA, CDR2 SQIVND (reference sequence). The CDR3 loop is CASSISTVQQPQHF. The CDR3 DNA reads as TGTGCCAGTAGTATAAGCACCGTGCAGCAGCCCCAGCATTTT.

There are a few counts of this clonotype. The J gene is TRBJ2-7, the V gene TRBV10-3; 13 bases match TRBD2. The CDR3 extends over 13 amino acids. J was trimmed by 7 bases and V by 8 bases; bases with no gene match: 5. Germline CDR1 ENHRY, CDR2 SYGVKD. DNA of the CDR3: TGTGCCATCGGGACTAGCGGGGCGACGGAGCAGTACTTC. Translation gives CAIGTSGATEQYF.

This clonotype has more than one count but fewer than ten. CDR3: CAVGTGAEAFF. The CDR3 DNA reads as TGTGCCGTCGGGACCGGGGCTGAAGCTTTCTTT. The J gene is TRBJ1-1, the V gene TRBV10-3, with D perhaps matching TRBD1 (5 bases). The ends were cut back, 11 bases at V and 6 bases at J, with 13 bases in the middle. Per the germline V gene, CDR1 is ENHRY and CDR2 is SYGVKD. This CDR3 has 11 residues.

The chain has TRBV6-1 and TRBJ2-1; D possibly corresponds to TRBD1 (5 bases). The CDR3 extends over 13 amino acids. V lost 6 bases and J lost 3, with 9 bases in between. CDR1 and CDR2 from the germline V gene are MNHNS and SASEGT. CDR3 residues: CASSLTVYNEQFF. The CDR3 nucleotides read TGTGCCAGCAGCTTGACAGTCTACAATGAGCAGTTCTTC.

This clonotype was found many times. This chain links TRBV20-1 with TRBJ2-7; tentative D call: TRBD2 (5 bases). Germline V gives CDR1 DFQATT, CDR2 SNEGSKA (reference sequence). The germline V and J ends were trimmed by 3 bases and 5 bases, with 11 bases remaining between them. The CDR3 sequence is 12 residues long. This chain's CDR3 is CSASNLADEQYF. CDR3 DNA: TGCAGTGCTAGTAATCTAGCTGACGAGCAGTACTTC.

The V call is TRBV20-1, the J call TRBJ1-5; TRBD1 might be the D (6 bases). The ends were cut back, 2 bases at V and 1 base at J, with 18 bases in the middle. Per the germline V gene, CDR1 is DFQATT and CDR2 is SNEGSKA (reference sequence). This CDR3 has 17 residues. The CDR3 region is CSARSRPGHRSNQPQHF. In DNA, the CDR3 is TGCAGTGCTAGATCAAGACCGGGACACCGAAGCAATCAGCCCCAGCATTTT.

The chain links TRBV2 to TRBJ1-5; D gene uncertain. Trimming left V 6 bases short and J 3 bases short, with 15 bases between. CDR3 size: 15 residues. The germline gives CDR1 SNHLY, CDR2 FYNNEI. The CDR3 is CASSPRAGNNQPQHF. The CDR3 nucleotides are TGTGCCAGCAGCCCCCGCGCAGGCAACAATCAGCCCCAGCATTTT.